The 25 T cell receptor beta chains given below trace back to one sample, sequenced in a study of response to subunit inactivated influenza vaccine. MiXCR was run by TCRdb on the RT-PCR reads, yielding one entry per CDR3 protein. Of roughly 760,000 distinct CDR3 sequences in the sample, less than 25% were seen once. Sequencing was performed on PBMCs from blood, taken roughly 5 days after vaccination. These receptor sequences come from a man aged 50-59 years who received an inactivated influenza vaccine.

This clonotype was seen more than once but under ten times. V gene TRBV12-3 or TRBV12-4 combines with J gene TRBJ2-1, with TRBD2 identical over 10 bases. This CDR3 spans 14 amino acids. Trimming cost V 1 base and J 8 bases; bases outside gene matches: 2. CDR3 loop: CASSLELAGDEQFF. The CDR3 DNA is TGTGCCAGCAGTTTAGAGCTAGCGGGAGATGAGCAGTTCTTC.

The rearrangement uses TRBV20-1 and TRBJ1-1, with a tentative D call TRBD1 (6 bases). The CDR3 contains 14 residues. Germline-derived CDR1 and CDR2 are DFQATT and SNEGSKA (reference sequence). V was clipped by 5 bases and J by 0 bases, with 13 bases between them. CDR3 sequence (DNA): TGCAGTGCTGACGGGGGGGCCTTGAACACTGAAGCTTTCTTT. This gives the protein CSADGGALNTEAFF.

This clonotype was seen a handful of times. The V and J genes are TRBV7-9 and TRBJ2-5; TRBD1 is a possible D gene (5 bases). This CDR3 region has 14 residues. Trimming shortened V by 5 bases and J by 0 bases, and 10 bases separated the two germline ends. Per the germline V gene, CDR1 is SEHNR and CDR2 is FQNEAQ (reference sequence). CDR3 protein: CASSLRQYQETQYF. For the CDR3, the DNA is TGTGCCAGCAGCCTCAGACAGTACCAAGAGACCCAGTACTTC.

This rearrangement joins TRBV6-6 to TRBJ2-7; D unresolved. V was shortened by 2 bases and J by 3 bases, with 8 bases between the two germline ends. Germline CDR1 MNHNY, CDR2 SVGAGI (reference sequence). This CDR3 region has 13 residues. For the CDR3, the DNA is TGTGCCAGCAGTTACGGGCTAAACTACGAGCAGTACTTC. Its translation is CASSYGLNYEQYF.

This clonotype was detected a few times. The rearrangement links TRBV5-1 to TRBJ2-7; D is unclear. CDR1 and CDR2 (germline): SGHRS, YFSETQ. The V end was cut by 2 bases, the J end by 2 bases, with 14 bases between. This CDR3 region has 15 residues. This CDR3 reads CASSFAVSLPYEQYF. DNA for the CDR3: TGCGCCAGCAGCTTCGCCGTGTCGCTCCCCTACGAGCAGTACTTC.

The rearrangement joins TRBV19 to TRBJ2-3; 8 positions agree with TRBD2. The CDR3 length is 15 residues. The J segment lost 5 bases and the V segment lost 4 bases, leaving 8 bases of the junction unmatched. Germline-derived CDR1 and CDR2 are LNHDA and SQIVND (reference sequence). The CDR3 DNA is TGTGCCAGTAGTACCACGACTAGCGCCCGAGATACGCAGTATTTT. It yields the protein CASSTTTSARDTQYF.

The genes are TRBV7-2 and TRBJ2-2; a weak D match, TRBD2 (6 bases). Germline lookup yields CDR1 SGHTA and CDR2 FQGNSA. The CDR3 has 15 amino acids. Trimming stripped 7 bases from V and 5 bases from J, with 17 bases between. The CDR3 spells CASTLREFRTGELFF. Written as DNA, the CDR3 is TGTGCCAGCACACTCCGGGAGTTTCGTACCGGGGAGCTGTTTTTT. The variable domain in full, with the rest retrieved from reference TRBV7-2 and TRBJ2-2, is GAGVSQSPSNKVTEKGKDVELRCDPISGHTALYWYRQSLGQGLEFLIYFQGNSAPDKSGLPSDRFSAERTGGSVSTLTIQRTQQEDSAVYLCASTLREFRTGELFFGEGSRLTVL.

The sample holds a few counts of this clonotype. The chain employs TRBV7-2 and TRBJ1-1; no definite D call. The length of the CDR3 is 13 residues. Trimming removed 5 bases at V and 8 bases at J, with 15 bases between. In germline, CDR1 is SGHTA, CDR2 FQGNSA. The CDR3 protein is CASSPLVGWEAFF. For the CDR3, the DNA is TGTGCCAGCAGCCCCTTGGTCGGGTGGGAAGCTTTCTTT.

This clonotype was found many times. The DNA for the CDR3 is TGTGCCAGCAGTTTAGGCGGCTTAAAAGAGACCCAGTACTTC. It yields the protein CASSLGGLKETQYF. The chain employs TRBV12-3 or TRBV12-4 and TRBJ2-5; D is uncertain. The V end lost 1 base, the J end lost 3 bases, and 9 bases lay between the germline ends. The CDR3 sequence is 14 residues long.

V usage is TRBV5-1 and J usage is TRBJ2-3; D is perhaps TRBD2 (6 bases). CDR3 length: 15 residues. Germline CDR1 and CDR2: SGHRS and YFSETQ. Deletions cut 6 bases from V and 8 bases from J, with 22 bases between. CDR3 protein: CASTIRGTAQSTQYF. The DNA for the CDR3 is TGCGCCAGCACTATTCGGGGGACGGCGCAGAGTACGCAGTATTTT.

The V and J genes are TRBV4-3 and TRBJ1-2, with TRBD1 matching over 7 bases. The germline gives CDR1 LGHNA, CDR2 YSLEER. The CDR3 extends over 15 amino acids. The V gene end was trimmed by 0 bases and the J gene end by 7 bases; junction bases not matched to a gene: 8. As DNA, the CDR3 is TGCGCCAGCAGCCAAGATTGGAAGGGGGCATTTGGCTACACCTTC. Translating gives CASSQDWKGAFGYTF.

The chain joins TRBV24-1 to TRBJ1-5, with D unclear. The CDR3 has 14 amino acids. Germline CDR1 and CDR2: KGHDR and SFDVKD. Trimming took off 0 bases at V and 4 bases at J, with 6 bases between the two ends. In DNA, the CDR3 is TGTGCCACCAGTGATTTGCATGGGAATCAGCCCCAGCATTTT. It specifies CATSDLHGNQPQHF.

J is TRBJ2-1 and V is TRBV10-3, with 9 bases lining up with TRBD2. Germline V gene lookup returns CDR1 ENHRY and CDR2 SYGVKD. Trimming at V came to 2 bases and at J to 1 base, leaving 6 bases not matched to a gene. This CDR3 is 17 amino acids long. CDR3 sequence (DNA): TGTGCCATCAGTGAGGGACCTAGCGGGGAGTCCTACAATGAGCAGTTCTTC. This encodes CAISEGPSGESYNEQFF.

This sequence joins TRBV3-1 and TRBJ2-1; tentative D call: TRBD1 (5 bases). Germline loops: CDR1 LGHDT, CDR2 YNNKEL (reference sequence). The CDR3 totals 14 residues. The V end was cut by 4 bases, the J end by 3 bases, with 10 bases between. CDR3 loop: CASSRQSIYNEQFF. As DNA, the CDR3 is TGTGCCAGCAGCCGACAGTCCATCTACAATGAGCAGTTCTTC.

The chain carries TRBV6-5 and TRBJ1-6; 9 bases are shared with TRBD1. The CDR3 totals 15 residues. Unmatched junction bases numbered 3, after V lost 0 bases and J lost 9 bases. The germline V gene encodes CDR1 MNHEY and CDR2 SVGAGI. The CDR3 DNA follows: TGTGCCAGCAGTTACTCACGGGACAGGGTTTCACCCCTCCACTTT. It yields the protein CASSYSRDRVSPLHF.

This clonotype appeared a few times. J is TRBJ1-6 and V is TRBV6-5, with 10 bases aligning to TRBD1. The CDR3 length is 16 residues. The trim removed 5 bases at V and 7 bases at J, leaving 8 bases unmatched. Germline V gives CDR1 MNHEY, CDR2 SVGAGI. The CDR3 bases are TGTGCCAGCAGTCTATTCGACAGGGGGCAGAATTCACCCCTCCACTTT. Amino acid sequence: CASSLFDRGQNSPLHF.

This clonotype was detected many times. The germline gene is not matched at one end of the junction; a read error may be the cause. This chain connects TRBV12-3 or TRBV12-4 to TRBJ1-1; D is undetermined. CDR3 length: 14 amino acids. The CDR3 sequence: CASSLAGSGTEAFF. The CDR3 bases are TGCGCCAGCAGCTTGGCGGGCTCCGGCACTGAAGCTTTCTTT.

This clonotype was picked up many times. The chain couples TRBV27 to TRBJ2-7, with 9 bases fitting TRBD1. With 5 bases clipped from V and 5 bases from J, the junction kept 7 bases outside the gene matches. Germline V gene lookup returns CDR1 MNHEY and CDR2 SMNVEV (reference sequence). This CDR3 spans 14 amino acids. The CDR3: CASSVLGQGHEQYF. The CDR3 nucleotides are TGTGCCAGCAGTGTACTGGGACAGGGACACGAGCAGTACTTC.

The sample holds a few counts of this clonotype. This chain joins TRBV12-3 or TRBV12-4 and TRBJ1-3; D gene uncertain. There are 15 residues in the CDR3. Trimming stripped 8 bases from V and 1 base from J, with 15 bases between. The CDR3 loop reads CASQNGVWSGNTIYF. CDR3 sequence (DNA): TGTGCCAGCCAAAACGGGGTTTGGTCTGGAAACACCATATATTTT.

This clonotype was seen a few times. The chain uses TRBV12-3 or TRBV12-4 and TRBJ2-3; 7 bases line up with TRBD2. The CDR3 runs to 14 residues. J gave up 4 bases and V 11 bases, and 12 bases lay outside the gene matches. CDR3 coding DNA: TGTGCCGGCGCAGAGGGAGGGCCCCCAGATACGCAGTATTTT. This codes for CAGAEGGPPDTQYF.

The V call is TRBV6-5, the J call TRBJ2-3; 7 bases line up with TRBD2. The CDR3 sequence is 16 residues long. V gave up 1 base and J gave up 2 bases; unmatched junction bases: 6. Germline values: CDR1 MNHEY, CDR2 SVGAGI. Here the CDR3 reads CASSYLAGAPTDTQYF. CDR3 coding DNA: TGTGCCAGCAGTTACTTGGCGGGAGCCCCCACAGATACGCAGTATTTT.

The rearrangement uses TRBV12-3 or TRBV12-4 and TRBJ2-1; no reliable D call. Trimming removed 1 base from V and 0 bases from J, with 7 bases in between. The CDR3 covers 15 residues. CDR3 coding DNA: TGTGCCAGCAGTTTAGGGAAAAGCTCCTACAATGAGCAGTTCTTC. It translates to CASSLGKSSYNEQFF.

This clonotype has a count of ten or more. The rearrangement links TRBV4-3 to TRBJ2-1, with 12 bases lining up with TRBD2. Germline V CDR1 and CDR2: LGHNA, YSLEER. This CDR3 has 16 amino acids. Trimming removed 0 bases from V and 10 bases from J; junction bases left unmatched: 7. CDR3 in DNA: TGCGCCAGCAGCCAAGATAGTAAGCTAGCGGGGGGGGAGCAGTTCTTC. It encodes CASSQDSKLAGGEQFF.

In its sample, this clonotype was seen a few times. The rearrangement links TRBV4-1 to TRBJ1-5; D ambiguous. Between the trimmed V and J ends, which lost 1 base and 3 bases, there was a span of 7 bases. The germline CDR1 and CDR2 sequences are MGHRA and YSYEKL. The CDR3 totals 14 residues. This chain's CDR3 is CASSQVQLNQPQHF. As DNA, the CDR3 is TGCGCCAGCAGCCAAGTACAGCTCAATCAGCCCCAGCATTTT.

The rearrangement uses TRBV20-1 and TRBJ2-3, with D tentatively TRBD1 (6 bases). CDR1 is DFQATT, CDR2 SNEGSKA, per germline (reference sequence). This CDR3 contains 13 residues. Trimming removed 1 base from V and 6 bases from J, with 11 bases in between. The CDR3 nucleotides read TGCAGTGCTAGAGGGGGGCCTTGGGATACGCAGTATTTT. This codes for CSARGGPWDTQYF.